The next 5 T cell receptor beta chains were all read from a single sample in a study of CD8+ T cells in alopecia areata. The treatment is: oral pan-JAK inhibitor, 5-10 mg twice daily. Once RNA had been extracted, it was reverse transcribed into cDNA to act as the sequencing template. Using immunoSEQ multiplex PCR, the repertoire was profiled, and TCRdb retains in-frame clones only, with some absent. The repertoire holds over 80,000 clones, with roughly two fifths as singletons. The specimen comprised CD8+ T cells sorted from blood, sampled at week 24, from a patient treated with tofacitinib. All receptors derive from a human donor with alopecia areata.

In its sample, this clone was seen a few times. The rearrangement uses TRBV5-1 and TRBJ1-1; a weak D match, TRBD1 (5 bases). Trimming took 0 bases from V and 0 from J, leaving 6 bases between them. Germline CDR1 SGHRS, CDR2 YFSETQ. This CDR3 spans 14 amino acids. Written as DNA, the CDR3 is TGCGCCAGCAGCTTGGCCAGGGTGAACACTGAAGCTTTCTTT. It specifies CASSLARVNTEAFF.

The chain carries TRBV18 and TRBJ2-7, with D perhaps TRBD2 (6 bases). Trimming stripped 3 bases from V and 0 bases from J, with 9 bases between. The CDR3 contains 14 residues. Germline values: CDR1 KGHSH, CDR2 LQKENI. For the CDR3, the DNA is TGTGCCAGCTCACCTTCGGGAGCCTCCTACGAGCAGTACTTC. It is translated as CASSPSGASYEQYF.

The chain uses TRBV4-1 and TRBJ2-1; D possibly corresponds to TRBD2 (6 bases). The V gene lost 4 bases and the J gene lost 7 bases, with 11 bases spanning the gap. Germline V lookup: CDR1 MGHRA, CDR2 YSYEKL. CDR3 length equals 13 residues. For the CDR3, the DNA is TGCGCCAGCAGCCCAAGGGCGGGAAATGAGCAGTTCTTC. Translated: CASSPRAGNEQFF.

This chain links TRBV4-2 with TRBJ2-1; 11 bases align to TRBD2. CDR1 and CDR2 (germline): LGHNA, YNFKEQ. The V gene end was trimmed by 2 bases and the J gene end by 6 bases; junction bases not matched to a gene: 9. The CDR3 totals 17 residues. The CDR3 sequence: CASSQFSGRGLANEQFF. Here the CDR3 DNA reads TGTGCCAGCAGCCAATTTAGCGGGAGGGGGCTGGCCAATGAGCAGTTCTTC.

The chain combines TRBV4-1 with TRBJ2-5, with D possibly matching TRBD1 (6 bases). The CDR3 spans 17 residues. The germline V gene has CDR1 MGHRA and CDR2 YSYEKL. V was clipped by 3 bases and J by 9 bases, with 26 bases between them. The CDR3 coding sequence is TGCGCCAGCAGCCAGACCGGGCTCTCCGTCCCCGCAGGGGCCCAGTACTTC. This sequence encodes CASSQTGLSVPAGAQYF.